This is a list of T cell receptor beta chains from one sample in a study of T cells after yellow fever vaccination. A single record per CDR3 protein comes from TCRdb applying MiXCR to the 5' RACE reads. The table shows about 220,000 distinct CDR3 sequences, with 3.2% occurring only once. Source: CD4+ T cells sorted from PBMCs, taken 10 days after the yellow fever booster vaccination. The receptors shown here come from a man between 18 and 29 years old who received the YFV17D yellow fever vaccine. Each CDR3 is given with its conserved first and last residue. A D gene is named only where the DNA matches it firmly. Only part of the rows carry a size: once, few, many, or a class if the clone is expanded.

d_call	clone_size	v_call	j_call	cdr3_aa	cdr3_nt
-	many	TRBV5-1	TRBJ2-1	CASSPGQQYNEQFF	TGCGCCAGCAGCCCCGGACAGCAATACAATGAGCAGTTCTTC
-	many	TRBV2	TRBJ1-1	CASSSGTAPDTEAFF	TGTGCCAGCAGTTCCGGGACCGCCCCGGACACTGAAGCTTTCTTT
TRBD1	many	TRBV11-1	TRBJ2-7	CASSYQGAGDEQYF	TGTGCCAGCAGCTACCAGGGGGCGGGCGACGAGCAGTACTTC
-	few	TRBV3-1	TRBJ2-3	CASSRRDGSPDTQYF	TGTGCCAGCAGCCGGAGGGACGGATCCCCAGATACGCAGTATTTT
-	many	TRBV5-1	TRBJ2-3	CASSKTGQVTDTQYF	TGCGCCAGCAGCAAGACAGGTCAGGTTACAGATACGCAGTATTTT
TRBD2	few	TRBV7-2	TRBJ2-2	CASSLIGGTGELFF	TGTGCCAGCAGCTTAATCGGGGGGACCGGGGAGCTGTTTTTT
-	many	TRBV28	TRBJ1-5	CASTGTVSNQPQHF	TGTGCCAGCACTGGGACGGTTAGCAATCAGCCCCAGCATTTT
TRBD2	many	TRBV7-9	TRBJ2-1	CASSLVPTSGGSYNEQFF	TGTGCCAGCAGCTTAGTCCCCACTAGCGGGGGGTCCTACAATGAGCAGTTCTTC
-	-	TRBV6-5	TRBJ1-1	CASSKQGTEAFF	TGTGCCAGCAGTAAACAGGGAACTGAAGCTTTCTTT
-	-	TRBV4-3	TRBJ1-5	CASSQDAQGRQPQHF	TGCGCCAGCAGCCAAGATGCCCAGGGTCGGCAGCCCCAGCATTTT
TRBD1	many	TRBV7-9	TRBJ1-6	CASSWTGPGDSPLHF	TGTGCCAGCAGCTGGACAGGGCCTGGGGATTCACCCCTCCACTTT
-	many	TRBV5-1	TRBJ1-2	CASSLGQYPGYTF	TGCGCCAGCAGCTTGGGACAGTATCCTGGCTACACCTTC
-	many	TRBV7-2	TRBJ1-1	CATQGPRTEAFF	TGTGCCACACAGGGACCCAGGACTGAAGCTTTCTTT
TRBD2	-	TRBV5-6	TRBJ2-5	CASSLPLAESQETQYF	TGTGCCAGCAGCTTGCCGCTAGCGGAGTCTCAAGAGACCCAGTACTTC
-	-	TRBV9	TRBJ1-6	CASSGDLPYNSPLHF	TGTGCCAGCAGCGGGGACCTTCCCTATAATTCACCCCTCCACTTT
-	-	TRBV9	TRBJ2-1	CASSARGRGAYNEQFF	TGTGCCAGCAGCGCCAGGGGGCGGGGGGCCTACAATGAGCAGTTCTTC
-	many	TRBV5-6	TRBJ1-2	CASSLKGGVVGYTF	TGTGCCAGCAGCTTGAAGGGAGGTGTAGTGGGCTACACCTTC
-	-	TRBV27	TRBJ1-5	CASSLSKRDGGGNQPQHF	TGTGCCAGCAGTTTATCGAAGAGGGACGGAGGGGGCAATCAGCCCCAGCATTTT
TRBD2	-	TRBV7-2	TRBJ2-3	CASSWAPGLAGGTDTQYF	TGTGCCAGCAGCTGGGCGCCGGGACTAGCGGGGGGCACAGATACGCAGTATTTT
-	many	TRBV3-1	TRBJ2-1	CASSQLTGGLDEQFF	TGTGCCAGCAGCCAATTAACAGGTGGACTCGATGAGCAGTTCTTC
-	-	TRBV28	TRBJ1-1	CASRSWTALLDF	TGTGCCAGCAGATCGTGGACGGCCCTACTTGATTTT
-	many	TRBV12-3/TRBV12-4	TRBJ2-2	CASSFFGKNTGELFF	TGTGCCAGCAGTTTTTTTGGGAAAAACACCGGGGAGCTGTTTTTT
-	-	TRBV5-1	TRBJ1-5	CASSMDSMDQPQHF	TGCGCCAGCAGCATGGACAGTATGGACCAGCCCCAGCATTTT
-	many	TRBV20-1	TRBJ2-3	CSARQGSSTDTQYF	TGCAGTGCGAGGCAGGGGTCTAGCACAGATACGCAGTATTTT
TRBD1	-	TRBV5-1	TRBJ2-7	CASRNRPGQGGGEQYF	TGCGCCAGCAGAAATCGACCGGGACAGGGGGGAGGCGAGCAGTACTTC
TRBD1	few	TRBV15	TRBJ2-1	CATSRELWDRGYNEQFF	TGTGCCACCAGCAGAGAGCTCTGGGACAGGGGGTACAATGAGCAGTTCTTC
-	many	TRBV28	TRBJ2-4	CASSGRTLAKNIQYF	TGTGCCAGCAGTGGACGGACGCTAGCCAAAAACATTCAGTACTTC
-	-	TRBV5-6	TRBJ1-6	CASRRVLDSPLHF	TGTGCCAGCAGGAGGGTGTTGGATTCACCCCTCCACTTT
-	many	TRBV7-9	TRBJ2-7	CASSFGRLDEQYF	TGTGCCAGCAGCTTTGGGCGGCTCGACGAGCAGTACTTC
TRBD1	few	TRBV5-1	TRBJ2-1	CASSLYRGYNEQFF	TGCGCCAGCAGCTTATACAGGGGGTACAATGAGCAGTTCTTC
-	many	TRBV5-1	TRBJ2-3	CASSLSGSREDTQYF	TGCGCCAGCAGCTTGTCGGGGTCACGGGAGGATACGCAGTATTTT
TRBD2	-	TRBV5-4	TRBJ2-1	CASSSPPSGGPNEQFF	TGTGCCAGCAGCTCCCCCCCTAGCGGGGGCCCCAATGAGCAGTTCTTC
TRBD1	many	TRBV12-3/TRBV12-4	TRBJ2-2	CASSFGTGVTGELFF	TGTGCCAGCAGTTTTGGGACAGGCGTGACCGGGGAGCTGTTTTTT
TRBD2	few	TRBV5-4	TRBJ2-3	CASRLTTSGGSTDTQYF	TGTGCCAGCAGACTTACAACTAGCGGGGGGAGCACAGATACGCAGTATTTT
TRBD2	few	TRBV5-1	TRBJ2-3	CASSSGPGTSGGPYIYTQYF	TGCGCCAGCAGCTCAGGTCCCGGGACTAGCGGGGGGCCCTATATATATACGCAGTATTTT
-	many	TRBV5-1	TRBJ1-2	CASSLRAEGGYTF	TGCGCCAGCAGCTTGCGAGCCGAGGGTGGCTACACCTTC
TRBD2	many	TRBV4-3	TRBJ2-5	CASSQELAGIETQYF	TGCGCCAGCAGCCAAGAACTAGCGGGAATCGAGACCCAGTACTTC
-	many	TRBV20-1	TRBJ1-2	CSARDGQGIYGYTF	TGCAGTGCTAGAGATGGGCAGGGGATCTATGGCTACACCTTC
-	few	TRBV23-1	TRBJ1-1	CASGTFGGRNTEAFF	TGCGCCAGCGGGACTTTCGGGGGAAGGAACACTGAAGCTTTCTTT
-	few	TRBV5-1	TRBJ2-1	CASRDSARNEQFF	TGCGCCAGCCGGGACTCCGCGAGGAATGAGCAGTTCTTC
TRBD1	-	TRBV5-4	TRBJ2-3	CASSPAGTGVIDTQYF	TGTGCCAGCAGTCCCGCCGGGACAGGGGTTATAGATACGCAGTATTTT
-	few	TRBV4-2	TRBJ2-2	CASSQAWGEPTTGELFF	TGTGCCAGCAGCCAAGCATGGGGCGAACCCACCACCGGGGAGCTGTTTTTT
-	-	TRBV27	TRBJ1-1	CASSLGSASNTEAFF	TGTGCCAGCAGTTTGGGCAGCGCATCGAACACTGAAGCTTTCTTT
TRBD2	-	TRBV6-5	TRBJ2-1	CASSYSNLAGGSQHNEQFF	TGTGCCAGCAGTTACTCGAATCTAGCGGGGGGCTCCCAGCACAATGAGCAGTTCTTC
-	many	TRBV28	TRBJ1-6	CASSPKDSPLHF	TGTGCCAGCAGCCCGAAAGATTCACCCCTCCACTTT
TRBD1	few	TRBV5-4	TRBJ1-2	CASSVDRGGYTF	TGTGCCAGCAGCGTCGACAGGGGAGGCTACACCTTC
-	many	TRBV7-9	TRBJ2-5	CASSLGDFLQETQYF	TGTGCCAGCAGCTTGGGGGACTTCCTACAAGAGACCCAGTACTTC